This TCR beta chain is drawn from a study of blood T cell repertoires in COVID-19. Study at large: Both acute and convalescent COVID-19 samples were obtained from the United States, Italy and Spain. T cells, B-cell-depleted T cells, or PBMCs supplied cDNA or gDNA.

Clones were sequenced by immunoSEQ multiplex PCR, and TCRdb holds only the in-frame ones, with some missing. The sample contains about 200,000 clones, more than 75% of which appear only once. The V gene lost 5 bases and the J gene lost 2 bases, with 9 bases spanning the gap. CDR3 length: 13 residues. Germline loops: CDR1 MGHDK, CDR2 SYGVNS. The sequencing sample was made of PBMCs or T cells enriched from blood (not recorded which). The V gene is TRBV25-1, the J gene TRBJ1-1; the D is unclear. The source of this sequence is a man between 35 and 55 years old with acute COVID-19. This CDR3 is CASSSRGNTEAFF. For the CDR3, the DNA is TGTGCCAGCAGTAGTCGGGGAAACACTGAAGCTTTCTTT. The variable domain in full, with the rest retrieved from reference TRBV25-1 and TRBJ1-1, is EADIYQTPRYLVIGTGKKITLECSQTMGHDKMYWYQQDPGMELHLIHYSYGVNSTEKGDLSSESTVSRIRTEHFPLTLESARPSHTSQYLCASSSRGNTEAFFGQGTRLTVV.